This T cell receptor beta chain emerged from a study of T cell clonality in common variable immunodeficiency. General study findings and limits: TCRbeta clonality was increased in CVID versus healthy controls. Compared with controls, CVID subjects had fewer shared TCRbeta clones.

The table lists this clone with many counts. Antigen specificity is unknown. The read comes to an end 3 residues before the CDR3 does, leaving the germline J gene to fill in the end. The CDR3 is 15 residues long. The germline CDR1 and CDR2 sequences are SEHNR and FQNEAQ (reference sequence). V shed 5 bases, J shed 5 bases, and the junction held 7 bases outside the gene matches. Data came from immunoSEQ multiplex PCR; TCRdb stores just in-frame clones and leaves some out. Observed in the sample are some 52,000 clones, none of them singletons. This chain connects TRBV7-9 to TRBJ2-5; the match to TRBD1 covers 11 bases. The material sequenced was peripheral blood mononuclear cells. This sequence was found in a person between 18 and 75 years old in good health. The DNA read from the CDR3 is TGTGCCAGCAGCAAAGGACAGGGGGCGGTGGAGACC. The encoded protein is CASSKGQGAVET. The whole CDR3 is CASSKGQGAVETQYF.